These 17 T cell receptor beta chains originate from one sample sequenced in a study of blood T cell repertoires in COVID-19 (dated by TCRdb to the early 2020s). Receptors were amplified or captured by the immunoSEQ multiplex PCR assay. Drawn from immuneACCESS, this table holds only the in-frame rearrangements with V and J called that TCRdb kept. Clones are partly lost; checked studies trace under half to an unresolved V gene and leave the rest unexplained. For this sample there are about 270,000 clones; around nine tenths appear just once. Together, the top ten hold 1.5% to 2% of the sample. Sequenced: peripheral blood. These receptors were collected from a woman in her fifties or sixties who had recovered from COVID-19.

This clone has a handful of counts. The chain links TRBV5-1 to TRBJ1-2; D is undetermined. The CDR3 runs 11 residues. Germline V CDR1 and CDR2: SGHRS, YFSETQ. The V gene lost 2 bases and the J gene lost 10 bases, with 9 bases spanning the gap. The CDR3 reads CASSFGRVYTF. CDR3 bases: TGCGCCAGCAGCTTCGGTCGAGTCTACACCTTC.

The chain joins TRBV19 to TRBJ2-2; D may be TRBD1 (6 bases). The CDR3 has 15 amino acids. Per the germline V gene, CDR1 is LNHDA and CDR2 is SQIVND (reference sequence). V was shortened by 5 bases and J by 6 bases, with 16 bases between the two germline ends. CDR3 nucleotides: TGTGCCAGTAGTCTACAGACAGGTCGGGCCGGGGAGCTGTTTTTT. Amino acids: CASSLQTGRAGELFF. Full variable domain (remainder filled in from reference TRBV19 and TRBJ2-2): DGGITQSPKYLFRKEGQNVTLSCEQNLNHDAMYWYRQDPGQGLRLIYYSQIVNDFQKGDIAEGYSVSREKKESFPLTVTSAQKNPTAFYLCASSLQTGRAGELFFGEGSRLTVL.

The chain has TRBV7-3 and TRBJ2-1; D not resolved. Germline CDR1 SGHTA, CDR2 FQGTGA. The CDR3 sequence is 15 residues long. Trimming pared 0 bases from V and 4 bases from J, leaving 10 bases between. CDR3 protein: CASSLTGSGYNEQFF. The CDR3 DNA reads TGTGCCAGCAGCTTAACGGGCAGTGGTTACAATGAGCAGTTCTTC.

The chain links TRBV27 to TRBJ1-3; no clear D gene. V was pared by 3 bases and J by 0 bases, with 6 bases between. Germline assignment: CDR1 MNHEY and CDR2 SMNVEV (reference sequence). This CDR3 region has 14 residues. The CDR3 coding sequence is TGTGCCAGCAGTTTCGCCGGCTCTGGAAACACCATATATTTT. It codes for CASSFAGSGNTIYF.

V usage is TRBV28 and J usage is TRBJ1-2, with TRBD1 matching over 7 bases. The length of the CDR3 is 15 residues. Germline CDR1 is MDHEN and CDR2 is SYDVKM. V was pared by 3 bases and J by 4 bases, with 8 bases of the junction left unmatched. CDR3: CASSFFRTGLYGYTF. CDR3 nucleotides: TGTGCCAGCAGTTTTTTTCGGACAGGCCTCTATGGCTACACCTTC.

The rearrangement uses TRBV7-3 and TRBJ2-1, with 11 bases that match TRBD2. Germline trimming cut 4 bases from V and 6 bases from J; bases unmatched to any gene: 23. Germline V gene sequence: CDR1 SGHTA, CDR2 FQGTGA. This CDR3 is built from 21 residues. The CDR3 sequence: CASSSNGPGLAEDLKLNEQFF. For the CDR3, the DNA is TGTGCCAGCAGCTCCAACGGACCGGGACTAGCGGAGGATCTGAAACTCAATGAGCAGTTCTTC.

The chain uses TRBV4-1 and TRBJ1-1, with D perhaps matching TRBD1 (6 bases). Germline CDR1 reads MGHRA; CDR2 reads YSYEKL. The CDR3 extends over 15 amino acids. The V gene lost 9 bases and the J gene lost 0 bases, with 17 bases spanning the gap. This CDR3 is CASTQGKLMNTEAFF. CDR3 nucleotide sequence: TGCGCCAGTACTCAGGGGAAACTAATGAACACTGAAGCTTTCTTT.

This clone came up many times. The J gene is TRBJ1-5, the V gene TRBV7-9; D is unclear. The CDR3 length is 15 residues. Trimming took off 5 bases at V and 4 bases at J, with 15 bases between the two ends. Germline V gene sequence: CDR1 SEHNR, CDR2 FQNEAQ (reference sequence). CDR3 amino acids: CASSPGGLPNQPQHF. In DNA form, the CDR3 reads TGTGCCAGCAGCCCGGGAGGACTGCCGAATCAGCCCCAGCATTTT.

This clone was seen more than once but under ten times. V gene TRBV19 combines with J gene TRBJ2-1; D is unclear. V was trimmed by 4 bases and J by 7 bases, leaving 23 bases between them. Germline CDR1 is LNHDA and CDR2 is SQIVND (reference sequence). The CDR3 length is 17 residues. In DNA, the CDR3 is TGTGCCAGTAGTACTACACCGGGTGGTCCGAGCCCGAATGAGCAGTTCTTC. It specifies CASSTTPGGPSPNEQFF.

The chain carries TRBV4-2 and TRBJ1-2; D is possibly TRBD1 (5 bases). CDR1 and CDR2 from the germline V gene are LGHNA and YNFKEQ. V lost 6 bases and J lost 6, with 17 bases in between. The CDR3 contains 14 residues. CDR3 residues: CASSRGEGPHGYTF. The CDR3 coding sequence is TGTGCCAGCAGTCGGGGGGAGGGCCCTCATGGCTACACCTTC.

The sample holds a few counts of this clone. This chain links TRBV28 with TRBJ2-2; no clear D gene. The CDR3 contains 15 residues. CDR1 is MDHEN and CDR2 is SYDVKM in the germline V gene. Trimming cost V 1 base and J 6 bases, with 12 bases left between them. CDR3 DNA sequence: TGTGCCAGCAGTTTATTCCGCGAACAGCCCGGGGAGCTGTTTTTT. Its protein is CASSLFREQPGELFF.

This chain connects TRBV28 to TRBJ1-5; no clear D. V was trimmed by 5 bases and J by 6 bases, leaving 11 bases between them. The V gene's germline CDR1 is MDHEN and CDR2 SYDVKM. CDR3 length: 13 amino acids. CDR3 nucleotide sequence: TGTGCCAGCAGTACCTCGTGGGCTCAGCCCCAGCATTTT. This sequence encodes CASSTSWAQPQHF.

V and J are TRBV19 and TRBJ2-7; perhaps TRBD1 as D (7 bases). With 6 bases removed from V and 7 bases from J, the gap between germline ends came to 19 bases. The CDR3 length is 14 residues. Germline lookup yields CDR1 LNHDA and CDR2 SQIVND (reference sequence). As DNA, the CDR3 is TGTGCCAGTAGGTGGACAGGAGGGGACGAAGAGCAGTACTTC. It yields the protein CASRWTGGDEEQYF.

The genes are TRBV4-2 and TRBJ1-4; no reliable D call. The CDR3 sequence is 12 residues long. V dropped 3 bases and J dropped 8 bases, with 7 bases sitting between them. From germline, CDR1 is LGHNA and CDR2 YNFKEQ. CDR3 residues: CASSQVQEKLFF. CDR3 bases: TGTGCCAGCAGCCAGGTACAGGAAAAACTGTTTTTT.

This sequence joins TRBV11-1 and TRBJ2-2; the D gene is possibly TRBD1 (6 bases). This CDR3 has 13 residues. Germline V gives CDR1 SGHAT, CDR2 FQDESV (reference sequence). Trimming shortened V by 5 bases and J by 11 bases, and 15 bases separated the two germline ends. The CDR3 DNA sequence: TGTGCCAGCAGCCCCGGACAGCTGCGCGAGCTGTTTTTT. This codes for CASSPGQLRELFF.

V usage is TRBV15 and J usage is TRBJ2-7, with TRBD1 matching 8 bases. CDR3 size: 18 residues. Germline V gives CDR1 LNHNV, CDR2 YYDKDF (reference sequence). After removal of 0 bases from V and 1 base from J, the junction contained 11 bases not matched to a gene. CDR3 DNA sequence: TGTGCCACCAGCAGAGATGGGTCAGGGGGCATAGGATCCTACGAGCAGTACTTC. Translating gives CATSRDGSGGIGSYEQYF.

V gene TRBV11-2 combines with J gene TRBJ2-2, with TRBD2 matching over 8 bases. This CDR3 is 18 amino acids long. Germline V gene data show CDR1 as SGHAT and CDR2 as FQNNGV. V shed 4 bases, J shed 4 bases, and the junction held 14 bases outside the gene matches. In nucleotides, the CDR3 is TGTGCCAGCAGCTCTTTTCCCCGGGGGGGGGTGAGCACCGGGGAGCTGTTTTTT. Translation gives CASSSFPRGGVSTGELFF.